A single sample is the source of the 12 T cell receptor beta chains below, sequenced in a study of graft-versus-host responses after intestinal transplantation. These TCRs are of unknown antigen specificity. Here immunoSEQ multiplex PCR was the method, and the copy in TCRdb shows in-frame clones only, minus some. The sample has roughly 85,000 clones, approximately 90% seen once. The material sequenced was unstimulated CD8+ T cells sorted from spleen or lymph node cells, taken before transplant. These receptors came from a human donor who was the organ donor for an intestinal transplant.

The genes are TRBV19 and TRBJ2-1; D is undetermined. CDR1 is LNHDA, CDR2 SQIVND, per germline (reference sequence). Deletions cut 3 bases from V and 8 bases from J, with 5 bases between. The length of the CDR3 is 11 residues. CDR3 bases: TGTGCCAGTAGTATGGCGGATGAGCAGTTCTTC. Residues: CASSMADEQFF.

The chain links TRBV7-9 to TRBJ2-2, with TRBD2 as a possible D gene (6 bases). Trimming took 3 bases from V and 3 from J, leaving 23 bases between them. Germline V gene sequence: CDR1 SEHNR, CDR2 FQNEAQ (reference sequence). The CDR3 runs to 19 residues. CDR3 in DNA: TGTGCCAGCAGCTTCCTACCCGGGACGGCGGCGGGATACACCGGGGAGCTGTTTTTT. Protein: CASSFLPGTAAGYTGELFF.

This chain uses TRBV11-2 with TRBJ2-2; TRBD1 agrees at 7 bases. With V trimmed by 2 bases and J by 6 bases, 0 bases remained unmatched. Germline V lookup: CDR1 SGHAT, CDR2 FQNNGV. CDR3 size: 13 residues. CDR3 region: CASSLTGAGELFF. The CDR3 DNA follows: TGTGCCAGCAGCTTAACAGGGGCCGGGGAGCTGTTTTTT.

J is TRBJ2-1 and V is TRBV4-2; possibly TRBD2 for D (6 bases). The CDR3 spans 15 residues. V was cut by 0 bases and J by 5 bases, with 11 bases left in between. Germline CDR1 is LGHNA and CDR2 is YNFKEQ. The CDR3 DNA sequence: TGTGCCAGCAGCCAAGATTTGGGACTTCACAATGAGCAGTTCTTC. Translation gives CASSQDLGLHNEQFF.

This clone was detected only once. The chain links TRBV19 to TRBJ2-1, with 8 bases matching TRBD2. V lost 4 bases to trimming and J lost 4 bases; unmatched junction nucleotides: 6. CDR3 length equals 15 residues. Looked up from germline, CDR1 is LNHDA and CDR2 is SQIVND (reference sequence). CDR3 residues: CASSTFGTSYNEQFF. Written as DNA, the CDR3 is TGTGCCAGTAGTACCTTCGGGACTAGTTACAATGAGCAGTTCTTC.

This sequence joins TRBV6-4 and TRBJ2-7, with D possibly matching TRBD1 (6 bases). Germline-derived CDR1 and CDR2 are MRHNA and SNTAGT. Between the trimmed V and J ends, which lost 8 bases and 3 bases, there was a span of 14 bases. There are 13 residues in the CDR3. CDR3 sequence: CASWIGQNYEQYF. The CDR3 DNA follows: TGTGCCAGCTGGATTGGACAGAACTACGAGCAGTACTTC.

V gene TRBV19 combines with J gene TRBJ2-7, with D unclear. The CDR3 contains 16 residues. V gave up 1 base and J gave up 5 bases, with 18 bases separating them. The germline gives CDR1 LNHDA, CDR2 SQIVND (reference sequence). CDR3 sequence: CASSIAWWVPSDEQYF. The CDR3 DNA sequence: TGTGCCAGTAGTATAGCCTGGTGGGTCCCTTCCGACGAGCAGTACTTC.

The chain recombines TRBV28 with TRBJ2-7, with D possibly matching TRBD1 (6 bases). The CDR3 has 15 amino acids. Germline CDR1 is MDHEN and CDR2 is SYDVKM. V shed 4 bases and J shed 1 base, with 14 bases lying between them. CDR3 region: CASSSRRDTSYEQYF. The CDR3 nucleotides read TGTGCCAGCAGTTCCCGCCGGGACACGTCCTACGAGCAGTACTTC.

The chain couples TRBV11-2 to TRBJ1-1, with 8 bases fitting TRBD1. The germline CDR1 and CDR2 sequences are SGHAT and FQNNGV. The CDR3 consists of 13 residues. V was pared by 6 bases and J by 11 bases, with 11 bases of the junction left unmatched. The CDR3 is CASSIAAYRGAFF. CDR3 DNA sequence: TGTGCCAGCAGTATAGCGGCGTACAGGGGGGCTTTCTTT.

The chain carries TRBV5-1 and TRBJ2-2; 11 bases are shared with TRBD2. The junction had 3 bases not matched to a gene; V was cut back by 3 bases and J by 5 bases. The CDR3 has 15 amino acids. Germline lookup yields CDR1 SGHRS and CDR2 YFSETQ. This chain's CDR3 is CASSSLAGATGELFF. The DNA of the CDR3 is TGCGCCAGCAGCTCACTAGCGGGGGCTACCGGGGAGCTGTTTTTT. Full variable domain (missing parts from reference TRBV5-1 and TRBJ2-2): KAGVTQTPRYLIKTRGQQVTLSCSPISGHRSVSWYQQTPGQGLQFLFEYFSETQRNKGNFPGRFSGRQFSNSRSEMNVSTLELGDSALYLCASSSLAGATGELFFGEGSRLTVL.

V is TRBV6-1 and J is TRBJ2-1, with 7 bases that match TRBD2. Germline V gene data show CDR1 as MNHNS and CDR2 as SASEGT. This CDR3 region has 18 residues. V trimming: 3 bases; J trimming: 6 bases; junction bases outside the gene matches: 17. The CDR3 loop reads CASSDGLVNIVGINEQFF. The CDR3 bases are TGTGCCAGCAGTGATGGACTAGTCAACATAGTAGGTATCAATGAGCAGTTCTTC.

The chain uses TRBV21-1 and TRBJ1-2. TRBV21-1 is a pseudogene segment. CDR3 length equals 13 residues. The CDR3 DNA follows: TGTGCCAGCAGCAACCCGCCTCAGCGAGGCTACACCTTC. This codes for CASSNPPQRGYTF.